One and the same sample provided the 11 T cell receptor beta chains below, sequenced in a study of beta chain features in type 1 diabetes. Every isolated RNA sample was fully reverse transcribed, so sequencing captured expressed TCRB transcripts. Sequenced by immunoSEQ multiplex PCR; TCRdb stores in-frame clones only, minus some. The sample lists 450,000 to 600,000 clones, 30% occurring once. The sample comprised naive CD4+ T cells from blood. Receptors originate from a man in his late teens or twenties in good health.

The chain carries TRBV20-1 and TRBJ2-3; D is unclear. Trimming cost V 6 bases and J 10 bases, with 11 bases left between them. CDR1 is DFQATT and CDR2 is SNEGSKA in the germline V gene (reference sequence). The CDR3 has 10 amino acids. Here the CDR3 DNA reads TGCAGTGCCCTCGTAGAGTCGCAGTATTTT. This sequence encodes CSALVESQYF.

V and J are TRBV7-2 and TRBJ2-7; possible D gene TRBD2, 6 bases. Trimming shortened V by 5 bases and J by 4 bases, and 15 bases separated the two germline ends. The CDR3 covers 14 residues. Germline V CDR1 and CDR2: SGHTA, FQGNSA. CDR3 residues: CASSLAGRKYEQYF. The DNA for the CDR3 is TGTGCCAGCAGCCTCGCTGGGAGGAAGTACGAGCAGTACTTC. Drawing the rest from reference TRBV7-2 and TRBJ2-7, the complete variable domain is GAGVSQSPSNKVTEKGKDVELRCDPISGHTALYWYRQSLGQGLEFLIYFQGNSAPDKSGLPSDRFSAERTGGSVSTLTIQRTQQEDSAVYLCASSLAGRKYEQYFGPGTRLTVT.

Only a few counts were recorded for this clone. The V call is TRBV27, the J call TRBJ2-5; either TRBD1 or TRBD2 may fit D (5 bases each). The CDR3 has 16 amino acids. The V gene lost 4 bases and the J gene lost 5 bases, with 20 bases spanning the gap. In germline, CDR1 is MNHEY, CDR2 SMNVEV (reference sequence). CDR3 in DNA: TGTGCCAGCAGTTACCGGGGCCCCCGGCCTCTGGAGACCCAGTACTTC. Translated: CASSYRGPRPLETQYF.

The chain uses TRBV4-3 and TRBJ2-3, with 10 bases lining up with TRBD2. The CDR3 has 16 residues. CDR1 and CDR2 (germline): LGHNA, YSLEER. Germline trimming cut 0 bases from V and 3 bases from J; bases unmatched to any gene: 3. The DNA of the CDR3 is TGCGCCAGCAGCCAAGAAGGGACTAGCGCGACAGATACGCAGTATTTT. Protein: CASSQEGTSATDTQYF.

The genes are TRBV7-9 and TRBJ2-6; D unclear. With 6 bases removed from V and 1 base from J, the gap between germline ends came to 4 bases. Looked up from germline, CDR1 is SEHNR and CDR2 is FQNEAQ (reference sequence). This CDR3 spans 13 amino acids. CDR3 sequence (DNA): TGTGCCAGCAGTCGTTCTGGGGCCAACGTCCTGACTTTC. Protein: CASSRSGANVLTF.

The rearrangement links TRBV7-2 to TRBJ2-3; D is ambiguous. Trimming shortened V by 3 bases and J by 1 base, and 11 bases separated the two germline ends. CDR3 length equals 15 residues. The germline V gene encodes CDR1 SGHTA and CDR2 FQGNSA. CDR3 protein: CASSFTYGGTDTQYF. In DNA, the CDR3 is TGTGCCAGCAGCTTTACATATGGAGGCACAGATACGCAGTATTTT.

This clone turned up a few times. The chain is built from TRBV19 and TRBJ1-2; no reliable D call. V lost 6 bases and J lost 2, with 10 bases in between. The germline CDR1 and CDR2 sequences are LNHDA and SQIVND (reference sequence). The CDR3 contains 13 residues. The CDR3 nucleotides read TGTGCCAGTAGCTTCGAAGGGAACTATGGCTACACCTTC. It encodes CASSFEGNYGYTF.

In DNA, the CDR3 is TGCGCCAGCAGCCAAGAGGGGGTGGGGTACACCTACAATGAGCAGTTCTTC. Translating gives CASSQEGVGYTYNEQFF. V usage is TRBV4-1 and J usage is TRBJ2-1; either TRBD1 or TRBD2 may supply D (5 bases each). The CDR3 consists of 17 residues. CDR1 and CDR2 (germline): MGHRA, YSYEKL. Trimming took 0 bases from V and 2 from J, leaving 14 bases between them.

This clone was seen only a few times. The chain employs TRBV7-9 and TRBJ2-1; possibly TRBD1 or TRBD2 for D (5 bases each). Looked up from germline, CDR1 is SEHNR and CDR2 is FQNEAQ (reference sequence). V lost 5 bases, J lost 9 bases, and 20 bases lay in between. This CDR3 has 15 amino acids. The CDR3 region is CASSLRGVPSGEQFF. CDR3 coding DNA: TGTGCCAGCAGCCTAAGGGGAGTACCCTCCGGTGAGCAGTTCTTC.

This clone was detected a few times. V is TRBV7-9 and J is TRBJ2-3; the D is unclear. CDR1 and CDR2 (germline): SEHNR, FQNEAQ (reference sequence). V shed 3 bases and J shed 5 bases, with 6 bases lying between them. The CDR3 is 12 residues long. The CDR3 loop reads CASSLYIDTQYF. CDR3 in DNA: TGTGCCAGCAGCTTGTATATAGATACGCAGTATTTT.

The rearrangement links TRBV11-2 to TRBJ2-7, with a tentative D call TRBD2 (6 bases). The CDR3 runs to 13 residues. V was trimmed by 1 base and J by 9 bases, leaving 13 bases between them. The germline V gene has CDR1 SGHAT and CDR2 FQNNGV. The CDR3 here is CASSLVGQGGQYF. CDR3 coding DNA: TGTGCCAGCAGCTTAGTAGGGCAGGGAGGGCAGTACTTC.